Following are 26 T cell receptor beta chains from one sample sequenced in a study of naive and memory T cell subsets. Two oligonucleotides, mixed equimolar, formed the beta constant-region primer covering TRBC1 and TRBC2. TCRdb reprocessed the UMI-ligation and nested PCR reads with MiXCR, giving one entry per CDR3 protein. The sample has about 85,000 distinct CDR3 sequences; less than 15% are singletons. Sequenced sample: central memory CD4+ T cells from blood. The receptors derive from a human donor in good health.

This chain joins TRBV12-3 or TRBV12-4 and TRBJ2-1; D uncertain. V gave up 5 bases and J gave up 8 bases, with 28 bases separating them. There are 18 residues in the CDR3. The CDR3 region is CASSPRDAEPDQPDEQFF. CDR3 nucleotides: TGTGCCAGCAGTCCTAGGGATGCGGAGCCGGACCAACCAGATGAGCAGTTCTTC.

Ten or more counts support this clonotype. The chain couples TRBV7-2 to TRBJ1-1, with 7 positions matching TRBD1. Losses at the gene ends were 2 bases for V and 1 base for J; bases not matched to a gene: 1. The CDR3 totals 14 residues. From germline, CDR1 is SGHTA and CDR2 FQGNSA. The CDR3 sequence: CASSLRQGNTEAFF. CDR3 bases: TGTGCCAGCAGCTTAAGACAGGGGAACACTGAAGCTTTCTTT.

This clonotype has a single count. The gene calls are TRBV3-1 and TRBJ1-2, with D possibly TRBD1 on 6 matching bases. This CDR3 comprises 13 residues. The ends were cut back, 8 bases at V and 7 bases at J, with 17 bases in the middle. Per the germline V gene, CDR1 is LGHDT and CDR2 is YNNKEL (reference sequence). This CDR3 reads CASSQNGGRGYTF. CDR3 sequence (DNA): TGTGCCAGCTCACAAAACGGGGGCCGTGGCTACACCTTC.

The chain recombines TRBV28 with TRBJ2-1; no firm D call. This CDR3 is built from 13 residues. Germline V CDR1 and CDR2: MDHEN, SYDVKM. The ends were cut back, 5 bases at V and 3 bases at J, with 8 bases in the middle. The CDR3, as DNA: TGTGCCAGCAGTGCCGTCGACTACAATGAGCAGTTCTTC. Its protein product is CASSAVDYNEQFF.

This clonotype was counted a few times. The V call is TRBV5-1, the J call TRBJ1-1; 8 nucleotides match TRBD1. The CDR3 has 13 residues. CDR1 and CDR2 (germline): SGHRS, YFSETQ. Germline trimming cut 0 bases from V and 6 bases from J; bases unmatched to any gene: 1. The CDR3 coding sequence is TGCGCCAGCAGCTTGGAACAGGGGGCTGAAGCTTTCTTT. This gives the protein CASSLEQGAEAFF.

This clonotype was counted at least ten times. The gene calls are TRBV4-1 and TRBJ2-1; TRBD2 is a possible D gene (5 bases). Between the trimmed V and J ends, which lost 0 bases and 8 bases, there was a span of 20 bases. Germline loops: CDR1 MGHRA, CDR2 YSYEKL. The CDR3 covers 17 residues. CDR3 DNA: TGCGCCAGCAGCCAAGAGCGGGTTAGCAGGCCCGTGCATGAGCAGTTCTTC. This translates into CASSQERVSRPVHEQFF.

A few counts support this clonotype. V is TRBV27 and J is TRBJ2-3; maybe TRBD2 (7 bases). This CDR3 is 16 amino acids long. Germline V gene sequence: CDR1 MNHEY, CDR2 SMNVEV (reference sequence). Trimming cost V 0 bases and J 6 bases, with 16 bases left between them. The CDR3 region is CASSLSRGGRVDTQYF. The DNA of the CDR3 is TGTGCCAGCAGTTTATCGAGGGGGGGCAGGGTCGATACGCAGTATTTT.

This chain joins TRBV28 and TRBJ2-1; 7 bases align to TRBD2. The V segment lost 7 bases and the J segment 7 bases; nucleotides outside the gene matches: 10. Looked up from germline, CDR1 is MDHEN and CDR2 is SYDVKM. The length of the CDR3 is 14 residues. In nucleotides, the CDR3 is TGTGCCAGCACCTGGGGGGGATCGAGTAATGAGCAGTTCTTC. It translates to CASTWGGSSNEQFF.

Notes on this clonotype: One base away lies a much larger clone, so this may be a sequencing read error. The chain joins TRBV5-6 to TRBJ2-7; no definite D call. Germline V lookup: CDR1 SGHDT, CDR2 YYEEEE. CDR3 length equals 11 residues. The ends were cut back, 3 bases at V and 7 bases at J, with 8 bases in the middle. The CDR3 DNA reads TGTGCCAGCAGCTGGTATAGGGAGCAGTACTTC. It encodes CASSWYREQYF.

The sample holds many counts of this clonotype. The chain combines TRBV4-1 with TRBJ2-5, with TRBD2 identical over 14 bases. V dropped 5 bases and J dropped 4; count of bases not matched to a gene: 12. Germline CDR1 is MGHRA and CDR2 is YSYEKL. This CDR3 is built from 18 residues. CDR3 in DNA: TGCGCCAGCAGCTTCTCTGGACTAGCGGGAGGCCGGGGAGAGACCCAGTACTTC. Translating it yields CASSFSGLAGGRGETQYF.

This clonotype occurred many times. V and J are TRBV7-3 and TRBJ2-5, with D possibly matching TRBD2 (6 bases). CDR1 is SGHTA, CDR2 FQGTGA, per germline. V shed 5 bases and J shed 5 bases, with 18 bases lying between them. The CDR3 runs to 15 residues. In nucleotides, the CDR3 is TGTGCCAGCAGCCCGACCGGGACTCCCGGGGAGACCCAGTACTTC. It is translated as CASSPTGTPGETQYF.

In its sample, this clonotype was seen a few times. The chain carries TRBV7-2 and TRBJ2-3; no definite D call. Germline CDR1 and CDR2: SGHTA and FQGNSA. The CDR3 sequence is 14 residues long. V was shortened by 1 base and J by 4 bases, with 9 bases between the two germline ends. This chain's CDR3 is CASSLVDLADTQYF. The CDR3 nucleotides read TGTGCCAGCAGCTTAGTTGACCTTGCAGATACGCAGTATTTT.

This clonotype was counted only a few times. The gene calls are TRBV3-1 and TRBJ2-1, with 11 bases aligning to TRBD2. The J segment lost 2 bases and the V segment lost 1 base, leaving 4 bases of the junction unmatched. The germline V gene encodes CDR1 LGHDT and CDR2 YNNKEL (reference sequence). The CDR3 consists of 17 residues. The CDR3 reads CASSQATSGSAYNEQFF. In nucleotides, the CDR3 is TGTGCCAGCAGCCAAGCAACTAGCGGGAGTGCCTACAATGAGCAGTTCTTC.

This clonotype was seen more than once but under ten times. This chain joins TRBV19 and TRBJ1-1, with D possibly being TRBD1 (6 bases). The germline V gene has CDR1 LNHDA and CDR2 SQIVND (reference sequence). CDR3 length equals 17 residues. Trimming pared 4 bases from V and 3 bases from J, leaving 21 bases between. CDR3 protein: CASSRGGGRRVDTEAFF. The CDR3 bases are TGTGCCAGTAGTAGAGGGGGGGGCAGGAGAGTGGACACTGAAGCTTTCTTT.

This clonotype was detected only a few times. The CDR3: CATSSRDWTDTQYF. The CDR3 nucleotides are TGTGCCACCAGCAGCCGGGACTGGACAGATACGCAGTATTTT. The gene calls are TRBV15 and TRBJ2-3, with D perhaps matching TRBD2 (6 bases). The CDR3 is 14 residues long. The V gene lost 3 bases and the J gene lost 3 bases, with 10 bases spanning the gap. Germline assignment: CDR1 LNHNV and CDR2 YYDKDF (reference sequence).

This clonotype was detected many times. The chain uses TRBV6-2 or TRBV6-3 and TRBJ2-2; D gene uncertain. Germline-derived CDR1 and CDR2 are MNHEY and SVGEGT. The germline V and J ends were trimmed by 0 bases and 3 bases, with 8 bases remaining between them. The CDR3 covers 15 residues. CDR3 in DNA: TGTGCCAGCAGTTACTCGGCCAGGTACACCGGGGAGCTGTTTTTT. Encoded protein: CASSYSARYTGELFF.

This chain joins TRBV18 and TRBJ1-1; no clear D gene. The ends were cut back, 1 base at V and 3 bases at J, with 9 bases in the middle. The CDR3 length is 14 residues. The V gene's germline CDR1 is KGHSH and CDR2 LQKENI. CDR3 DNA sequence: TGTGCCAGCTCACCACTTGGCGGGGACACTGAAGCTTTCTTT. Its protein is CASSPLGGDTEAFF.

There are a few counts of this clonotype. The J gene is TRBJ2-7, the V gene TRBV28; 9 nucleotides match TRBD2. The germline V gene has CDR1 MDHEN and CDR2 SYDVKM. CDR3 size: 15 residues. Trimming took 7 bases from V and 2 from J; bases not matched to a gene: 9. The CDR3 DNA sequence: TGTGCCAGCAATTGGCGGGAGGGTCGGACCTACGAGCAGTACTTC. Translation gives CASNWREGRTYEQYF. Full variable domain (remainder filled in from reference TRBV28 and TRBJ2-7): DVKVTQSSRYLVKRTGEKVFLECVQDMDHENMFWYRQDPGLGLRLIYFSYDVKMKEKGDIPEGYSVSREKKERFSLILESASTNQTSMYLCASNWREGRTYEQYFGPGTRLTVT.

V and J are TRBV27 and TRBJ2-5; D is unresolved. CDR1 is MNHEY, CDR2 SMNVEV, per germline (reference sequence). CDR3 size: 13 residues. Between the trimmed V and J ends, which lost 0 bases and 0 bases, there was a span of 2 bases. The CDR3 loop is CASSLSYQETQYF. CDR3 coding DNA: TGTGCCAGCAGTTTATCCTACCAAGAGACCCAGTACTTC.

The chain is built from TRBV5-1 and TRBJ2-7; D is ambiguous. CDR3 length: 15 amino acids. Trimming took off 0 bases at V and 1 base at J, with 11 bases between the two ends. Germline V gene sequence: CDR1 SGHRS, CDR2 YFSETQ. As DNA, the CDR3 is TGCGCCAGCAGCTTGGGTCAGAGTAGTTCCTACGAGCAGTACTTC. The encoded protein is CASSLGQSSSYEQYF.

The table lists this clonotype with a few counts. The CDR3 here is CSVPGGTDTQYF. The CDR3 nucleotides are TGCAGCGTTCCAGGGGGCACAGATACGCAGTATTTT. The gene calls are TRBV29-1 and TRBJ2-3; a possible D gene is TRBD1 (6 bases). CDR1 is SQVTM, CDR2 ANQGSEA, per germline. The CDR3 is made up of 12 amino acids. Between the trimmed V and J ends, which lost 5 bases and 1 base, there was a span of 7 bases.

This clonotype was seen a handful of times. V and J are TRBV7-2 and TRBJ2-7; 7 bases fit TRBD1. In germline, CDR1 is SGHTA, CDR2 FQGNSA. The CDR3 extends over 14 amino acids. Trimming removed 5 bases from V and 3 bases from J; junction bases left unmatched: 7. CDR3 DNA: TGTGCCAGCAGCCGTGCCCCAGGGGGCTACGAGCAGTACTTC. As protein: CASSRAPGGYEQYF. Full variable domain (remainder filled in from reference TRBV7-2 and TRBJ2-7): GAGVSQSPSNKVTEKGKDVELRCDPISGHTALYWYRQSLGQGLEFLIYFQGNSAPDKSGLPSDRFSAERTGGSVSTLTIQRTQQEDSAVYLCASSRAPGGYEQYFGPGTRLTVT.

This clonotype turned up a few times. The chain links TRBV11-2 to TRBJ2-1; unclear D gene. The CDR3 covers 14 residues. V was shortened by 3 bases and J by 5 bases, with 11 bases between the two germline ends. From germline, CDR1 is SGHAT and CDR2 FQNNGV. CDR3 protein: CASSFHEQNNEQFF. CDR3 DNA sequence: TGTGCCAGCAGCTTTCACGAACAGAACAATGAGCAGTTCTTC.

This rearrangement joins TRBV10-3 to TRBJ2-7; TRBD1 matches 8 bases. The V segment lost 3 bases and the J segment 7 bases; nucleotides outside the gene matches: 11. Germline V gives CDR1 ENHRY, CDR2 SYGVKD. The CDR3 runs to 15 residues. The CDR3 DNA reads as TGTGCCATCAGTGATCCGCGGACAGGGACAGGTGAGCAGTACTTC. Encoded protein: CAISDPRTGTGEQYF.

This clonotype was recorded at least ten times. The chain is built from TRBV20-1 and TRBJ2-1; TRBD1 matches at 9 bases. Germline assignment: CDR1 DFQATT and CDR2 SNEGSKA (reference sequence). The J segment lost 13 bases and the V segment lost 6 bases, leaving 4 bases of the junction unmatched. CDR3 size: 10 residues. CDR3 loop: CSAGQGFQFF. The DNA for the CDR3 is TGCAGTGCAGGACAGGGGTTTCAGTTCTTC.

The chain has TRBV27 and TRBJ2-7; TRBD2 aligns across 9 bases. The CDR3 length is 16 residues. CDR1 is MNHEY, CDR2 SMNVEV, per germline (reference sequence). V was clipped by 6 bases and J by 4 bases; unmatched bases: 13. The CDR3 here is CASRPEKTSGNYEQYF. The CDR3 DNA reads TGTGCCAGCAGACCCGAGAAGACTAGCGGAAATTACGAGCAGTACTTC.